This TCR beta chain was sequenced in a study of patients and donors after allogeneic stem cell transplantation. One entry per CDR3 protein results from TCRdb running MiXCR on the RT-PCR reads. Of approximately 430,000 distinct CDR3 sequences listed, 16% are singletons. Looked up from germline, CDR1 is KGHSH and CDR2 is LQKENI. There are 17 residues in the CDR3. Germline trimming cut 2 bases from V and 8 bases from J; bases unmatched to any gene: 16. The receptor was isolated from a human donor who was either an allogeneic HSCT recipient or a stem cell or donor lymphocyte infusion donor (not recorded which). It is not recorded whose cells these are; they may come from a transplant donor. The sample taken for sequencing was blood, either unsorted or a sorted T cell fraction (not recorded which). V is TRBV18 and J is TRBJ1-2; 8 bases map to TRBD1. CDR3 region: CASSPTPSARGPGGYTF. Written as DNA, the CDR3 is TGTGCCAGCTCACCAACGCCGTCCGCCAGGGGGCCGGGAGGCTACACCTTC. The entire variable domain, with the rest obtained from reference TRBV18 and TRBJ1-2, is as follows: NAGVMQNPRHLVRRRGQEARLRCSPMKGHSHVYWYRQLPEEGLKFMVYLQKENIIDESGMPKERFSAEFPKEGPSILRIQQVVRGDSAAYFCASSPTPSARGPGGYTFGSGTRLTVV.